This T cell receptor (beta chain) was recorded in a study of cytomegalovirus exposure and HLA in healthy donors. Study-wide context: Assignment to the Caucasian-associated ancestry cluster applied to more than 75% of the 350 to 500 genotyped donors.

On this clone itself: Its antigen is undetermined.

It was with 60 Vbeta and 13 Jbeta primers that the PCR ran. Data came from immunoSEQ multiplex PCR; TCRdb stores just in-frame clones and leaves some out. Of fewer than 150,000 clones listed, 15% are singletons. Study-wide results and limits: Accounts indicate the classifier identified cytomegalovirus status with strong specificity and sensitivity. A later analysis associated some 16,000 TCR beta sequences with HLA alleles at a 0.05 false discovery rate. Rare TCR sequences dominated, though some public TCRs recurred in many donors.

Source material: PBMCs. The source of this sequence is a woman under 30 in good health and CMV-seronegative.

The CDR3 is CSAGLAGIDEQYF. The CDR3 nucleotides are TGCAGCGCCGGACTAGCGGGAATCGACGAGCAGTACTTC. The chain carries TRBV29-1 and TRBJ2-7; 12 bases match TRBD2. CDR3 length equals 13 residues. The germline V gene has CDR1 SQVTM and CDR2 ANQGSEA. The V segment lost 7 bases and the J segment 5 bases; nucleotides outside the gene matches: 6.